Below are 14 T cell receptor beta chains sequenced from a single sample in a study of response to subunit inactivated influenza vaccine. TCRdb re-derived calls from the RT-PCR reads in MiXCR, one entry per CDR3 protein. The sample contains over 300,000 distinct CDR3 sequences, roughly a fifth of which appear only once. Sequenced here: PBMCs from blood, sampled roughly 20 months after vaccination. These receptors came from a man aged 45 to 75 who received an inactivated influenza vaccine.

V is TRBV7-2 and J is TRBJ1-2, with 7 positions matching TRBD1. This CDR3 spans 15 amino acids. Trimming at V came to 5 bases and at J to 8 bases, leaving 14 bases not matched to a gene. Per the germline V gene, CDR1 is SGHTA and CDR2 is FQGNSA. CDR3 residues: CASSPRQGMSGGYTF. For the CDR3, the DNA is TGTGCCAGCAGCCCTAGACAGGGTATGTCGGGAGGCTACACCTTC.

The chain couples TRBV27 to TRBJ1-2; a possible D gene is TRBD1 (5 bases). The CDR3 runs 15 residues. The germline V gene has CDR1 MNHEY and CDR2 SMNVEV (reference sequence). Trimming removed 5 bases from V and 0 bases from J, with 13 bases in between. For the CDR3, the DNA is TGTGCCAGCAGTCTCGGGACCGCACCTAACTATGGCTACACCTTC. The encoded protein is CASSLGTAPNYGYTF.

As concerns this clonotype: The CDR3 carries no conserved terminal phenylalanine or tryptophan, so it likely arises from a read error. This CDR3 reads CASSQWGASDSTDTQYS. Here the CDR3 DNA reads TGCGCCAGCAGCCAATGGGGTGCTAGCGACTCCACAGATACGCAGTATTCT. The gene calls are TRBV4-3 and TRBJ2-3, with a weak D call TRBD2 (6 bases). The CDR3 contains 17 residues. CDR1 LGHNA and CDR2 YSLEER come from the germline V gene. With 2 bases removed from V and 2 bases from J, the gap between germline ends came to 17 bases.

The chain combines TRBV9 with TRBJ2-1; 7 nucleotides match TRBD2. CDR1 and CDR2 (germline): SGDLS, YYNGEE. The V and J ends lost 0 bases and 0 bases, in that order; junction bases with no gene match: 3. This CDR3 contains 16 residues. CDR3: CASSVGGSLSYNEQFF. The DNA for the CDR3 is TGTGCCAGCAGCGTAGGCGGGAGCCTCTCCTACAATGAGCAGTTCTTC.

The chain links TRBV15 to TRBJ2-1, with D possibly being TRBD2 (6 bases). CDR1 LNHNV and CDR2 YYDKDF come from the germline V gene (reference sequence). This CDR3 has 14 residues. The germline V and J ends were trimmed by 4 bases and 7 bases, with 14 bases remaining between them. The CDR3 region has the DNA TGTGCCACCAGCACTAGCGTCCAGAGGAATGAGCAGTTCTTC. As protein: CATSTSVQRNEQFF.

This clonotype was counted many times. This chain links TRBV6-1 with TRBJ1-1; D not certain. V lost 6 bases and J lost 1, with 18 bases in between. The CDR3 sequence is 16 residues long. The germline V gene has CDR1 MNHNS and CDR2 SASEGT. The CDR3 protein is CASRRLSSGSNTEAFF. The CDR3 DNA is TGTGCCAGCAGGCGCCTTTCGAGCGGGTCGAACACTGAAGCTTTCTTT.

In this sample, this clonotype turned up a few times. The rearrangement joins TRBV7-2 to TRBJ2-5; no clear D. Trimming removed 5 bases at V and 2 bases at J, with 6 bases between. CDR3 length equals 12 residues. Looked up from germline, CDR1 is SGHTA and CDR2 is FQGNSA. The CDR3 reads CASSVQQETQYF. The CDR3 DNA is TGTGCCAGCAGCGTACAACAAGAGACCCAGTACTTC. The full variable domain, its missing parts supplied by reference TRBV7-2 and TRBJ2-5, is GAGVSQSPSNKVTEKGKDVELRCDPISGHTALYWYRQSLGQGLEFLIYFQGNSAPDKSGLPSDRFSAERTGGSVSTLTIQRTQQEDSAVYLCASSVQQETQYFGPGTRLLVL.

In its sample, this clonotype was seen a few times. This rearrangement joins TRBV30 to TRBJ1-3, with D unclear. The ends were cut back, 0 bases at V and 1 base at J, with 10 bases in the middle. Looked up from germline, CDR1 is GTSNPN and CDR2 is SVGIG (reference sequence). The CDR3 sequence is 15 residues long. The CDR3, as DNA: TGTGCCTGGAGTGTACCAAGGATGTCTGGAAACACCATATATTTT. Amino acids: CAWSVPRMSGNTIYF.

V gene TRBV7-8 combines with J gene TRBJ1-6; a weak D match, TRBD1 (6 bases). Trimming cost V 8 bases and J 4 bases, with 12 bases left between them. The CDR3 has 14 amino acids. Germline-derived CDR1 and CDR2 are SGHVS and FQNEAQ. The CDR3 reads CASGGGRYNSPLHF. CDR3 DNA: TGTGCCAGCGGGGGGGGCCGATATAATTCACCCCTCCACTTT.

V gene TRBV6-5 combines with J gene TRBJ2-7; TRBD1 agrees at 7 bases. V lost 1 base to trimming and J lost 2 bases; unmatched junction nucleotides: 5. Germline V gives CDR1 MNHEY, CDR2 SVGAGI. This CDR3 is built from 15 residues. Written as DNA, the CDR3 is TGTGCCAGCAGTTACTACCCCGGGACAGCCTACGAGCAGTACTTC. Translation gives CASSYYPGTAYEQYF.

This clonotype turned up a few times. This chain uses TRBV10-3 with TRBJ1-6; D possibly corresponds to TRBD1 (5 bases). V was pared by 11 bases and J by 7 bases, with 15 bases between. CDR1 ENHRY and CDR2 SYGVKD come from the germline V gene. CDR3 length equals 13 residues. Written as DNA, the CDR3 is TGTGCCGCTCGTTGGGACGGAAATTCACCCCTCCACTTT. It is translated as CAARWDGNSPLHF.

This chain joins TRBV3-1 and TRBJ2-2; no definite D call. From germline, CDR1 is LGHDT and CDR2 YNNKEL (reference sequence). This CDR3 is built from 14 residues. Trimming took 9 bases from V and 0 from J, leaving 11 bases between them. The CDR3 loop reads CASGSGPNTGELFF. The DNA for the CDR3 is TGTGCCAGTGGGTCCGGCCCGAACACCGGGGAGCTGTTTTTT.

The sample holds a few counts of this clonotype. The chain uses TRBV10-2 and TRBJ1-5; no clear D. The germline CDR1 and CDR2 sequences are WSHSY and SAAADI. This CDR3 contains 13 residues. Deletions cut 9 bases from V and 6 bases from J, with 15 bases between. The CDR3: CASGKGSGQPQHF. In DNA form, the CDR3 reads TGCGCCAGTGGAAAGGGTAGCGGTCAGCCCCAGCATTTT.

The V gene is TRBV28, the J gene TRBJ1-1; tentative D call: TRBD1 (5 bases). The germline V gene encodes CDR1 MDHEN and CDR2 SYDVKM. V gave up 6 bases and J gave up 4 bases, with 15 bases separating them. The CDR3 consists of 14 residues. The CDR3 spells CASRLQGEGTEAFF. The CDR3 nucleotides read TGTGCCAGCAGACTCCAGGGAGAGGGCACTGAAGCTTTCTTT.